The 24 T cell receptor beta chains presented below share a single source sample, sequenced in a study of cytomegalovirus exposure and HLA in healthy donors. PCR was performed using 60 Vbeta and 13 Jbeta primers. Using immunoSEQ multiplex PCR, the repertoire was profiled, and TCRdb retains in-frame clones only, with some absent. The table records approximately 160,000 clones, 76% of them present only once. The sequenced sample was PBMCs. Receptor source: a female donor in good health and CMV-seronegative.

This clone was detected only once. V is TRBV30 and J is TRBJ1-1; D not resolved. The CDR3 covers 12 residues. Germline V CDR1 and CDR2: GTSNPN, SVGIG (reference sequence). Trimming left V 1 base short and J 8 bases short, with 11 bases between. Here the CDR3 DNA reads TGTGCCTGGAGTGCAGGCCCTATGGAAGCTTTCTTT. Translated, it gives CAWSAGPMEAFF.

Only a few counts were recorded for this clone. The gene calls are TRBV6-5 and TRBJ2-7; 9 nucleotides agree with TRBD1. The V gene end was trimmed by 5 bases and the J gene end by 2 bases; junction bases not matched to a gene: 1. Germline V gene lookup returns CDR1 MNHEY and CDR2 SVGAGI. The CDR3 runs 13 residues. The chain's CDR3 is CASSDRGTYEQYF. The DNA for the CDR3 is TGTGCCAGCAGTGACAGGGGGACCTACGAGCAGTACTTC.

The V call is TRBV11-2, the J call TRBJ2-2; possible D gene TRBD1, 6 bases. Looked up from germline, CDR1 is SGHAT and CDR2 is FQNNGV. CDR3 length equals 11 residues. V lost 10 bases and J 10 bases, leaving 13 bases between the germline ends. In DNA form, the CDR3 reads TGTGCCACCACCACAGGGCTGGAGCTGTTTTTT. It specifies CATTTGLELFF.

V and J are TRBV28 and TRBJ1-2; the match to TRBD1 covers 9 bases. The CDR3 is made up of 17 amino acids. Germline CDR1 reads MDHEN; CDR2 reads SYDVKM. The V gene end was trimmed by 3 bases and the J gene end by 4 bases; junction bases not matched to a gene: 12. The DNA for the CDR3 is TGTGCCAGCAGTTTTTCCACAACAGGGGGCCAATCCTATGGCTACACCTTC. Its translation is CASSFSTTGGQSYGYTF.

This clone was counted between two and nine times. The chain uses TRBV4-3 and TRBJ2-3; TRBD1 is a possible D gene (5 bases). V was trimmed by 4 bases and J by 2 bases, leaving 13 bases between them. The CDR3 extends over 15 amino acids. Germline lookup yields CDR1 LGHNA and CDR2 YSLEER. The CDR3: CASSLQTGATDTQYF. CDR3 nucleotide sequence: TGCGCCAGCAGCCTACAGACTGGGGCCACAGATACGCAGTATTTT.

The DNA of the CDR3 is TGTGCCAGCAGCTTAATTTCAGGACAGCTGGGGATAACCTACGAGCAGTACTTC. It specifies CASSLISGQLGITYEQYF. The V call is TRBV7-6, the J call TRBJ2-7; TRBD1 might be the D (6 bases). V was cut by 2 bases and J by 2 bases, with 22 bases left in between. The CDR3 covers 18 residues. Germline V gene data show CDR1 as SGHVS and CDR2 as FNYEAQ.

The chain recombines TRBV5-1 with TRBJ2-3; weak D call: TRBD2 (5 bases). The V gene lost 0 bases and the J gene lost 1 base, with 9 bases spanning the gap. Germline CDR1 is SGHRS and CDR2 is YFSETQ. The CDR3 is 15 residues long. CDR3 amino acids: CASSLALAGTDTQYF. CDR3 DNA sequence: TGCGCCAGCAGCTTGGCCCTAGCTGGCACAGATACGCAGTATTTT. The variable domain in full, completed from reference TRBV5-1 and TRBJ2-3, reads KAGVTQTPRYLIKTRGQQVTLSCSPISGHRSVSWYQQTPGQGLQFLFEYFSETQRNKGNFPGRFSGRQFSNSRSEMNVSTLELGDSALYLCASSLALAGTDTQYFGPGTRLTVL.

The chain has TRBV19 and TRBJ2-1; 7 bases match TRBD1. Germline CDR1 and CDR2: LNHDA and SQIVND (reference sequence). The length of the CDR3 is 14 residues. Trimming cost V 2 bases and J 10 bases; bases outside gene matches: 8. The CDR3 here is CASSISFDRDEQFF. CDR3 nucleotide sequence: TGTGCCAGTAGTATATCATTTGACAGGGACGAGCAGTTCTTC.

The chain uses TRBV4-2 and TRBJ2-4, with D possibly TRBD1 on 6 matching bases. Trimming removed 4 bases from V and 0 bases from J, with 16 bases in between. Germline CDR1 is LGHNA and CDR2 is YNFKEQ. The CDR3 is 17 residues long. This CDR3 reads CASSREGGTLAKNIQYF. The CDR3 nucleotides are TGTGCCAGCAGCCGAGAAGGGGGAACCCTAGCCAAAAACATTCAGTACTTC.

This clone was seen at least ten times. CDR3 DNA: TGTGCCAGCAGTCTCCAGGAAAATTCACCCCTCCACTTT. Protein sequence: CASSLQENSPLHF. The chain joins TRBV6-4 to TRBJ1-6; no reliable D call. Germline V gene sequence: CDR1 MRHNA, CDR2 SNTAGT. Between the trimmed V and J ends, which lost 5 bases and 7 bases, there was a span of 9 bases. The CDR3 spans 13 residues.

This clone was observed once. The V gene is TRBV10-3, the J gene TRBJ1-5; D possibly corresponds to TRBD1 (6 bases). Trimming took off 10 bases at V and 3 bases at J, with 13 bases between the two ends. Germline assignment: CDR1 ENHRY and CDR2 SYGVKD. The CDR3 totals 13 residues. The CDR3 coding sequence is TGTGCCACCTCGGACAGAGACAATCAGCCCCAGCATTTT. This gives the protein CATSDRDNQPQHF.

The genes are TRBV9 and TRBJ1-2, with 10 bases identical to TRBD1. This CDR3 contains 15 residues. Germline CDR1 is SGDLS and CDR2 is YYNGEE. The V segment lost 4 bases and the J segment 8 bases; nucleotides outside the gene matches: 11. The CDR3 is CASSSPGDRGRGYTF. The CDR3 region has the DNA TGTGCCAGCAGCTCCCCCGGGGACAGGGGTCGAGGCTACACCTTC.

The chain carries TRBV27 and TRBJ1-2; tentatively, D is TRBD1 (5 bases). The CDR3 totals 21 residues. Germline V CDR1 and CDR2: MNHEY, SMNVEV (reference sequence). V lost 3 bases, J lost 1 base, and 30 bases lay in between. The CDR3 protein is CASSLLWGPILSMPRNYGYTF. CDR3 nucleotides: TGTGCCAGCAGTTTGCTCTGGGGCCCCATTTTATCTATGCCTCGTAACTATGGCTACACCTTC.

This sequence joins TRBV7-9 and TRBJ1-3; 7 bases match TRBD1. There are 16 residues in the CDR3. V lost 5 bases to trimming and J lost 3 bases; unmatched junction nucleotides: 10. Looked up from germline, CDR1 is SEHNR and CDR2 is FQNEAQ (reference sequence). In nucleotides, the CDR3 is TGTGCCAGCAGCGCGGGCAGGGGGTTAGGTGGAAACACCATATATTTT. Its translation: CASSAGRGLGGNTIYF.

V usage is TRBV18 and J usage is TRBJ2-5; 7 bases are a match to TRBD1. The CDR3 covers 13 residues. V dropped 6 bases and J dropped 5; count of bases not matched to a gene: 6. CDR1 and CDR2 from the germline V gene are KGHSH and LQKENI. The CDR3 spells CASSRDRVETQYF. Written as DNA, the CDR3 is TGTGCCAGCTCCCGAGACAGGGTTGAGACCCAGTACTTC.

In this sample, this clone turned up a few times. V gene TRBV14 combines with J gene TRBJ2-5, with 10 bases lining up with TRBD2. Trimming at V came to 8 bases and at J to 3 bases, leaving 18 bases not matched to a gene. The CDR3 loop spans 18 amino acids. The germline V gene has CDR1 SGHDN and CDR2 FVKESK. Here the CDR3 DNA reads TGTGCCAGCTCCGCTGCTTCTAGCGGGAGTAAGAGCAAAGAGACCCAGTACTTC. Protein sequence: CASSAASSGSKSKETQYF.

This rearrangement joins TRBV7-3 to TRBJ2-1, with D tentatively TRBD2 (5 bases). Germline V gene sequence: CDR1 SGHTA, CDR2 FQGTGA. The CDR3 is made up of 13 amino acids. V gave up 8 bases and J gave up 2 bases, with 10 bases separating them. As DNA, the CDR3 is TGTGCCAGCTTACGAGGGCCCTACAATGAGCAGTTCTTC. Encoded protein: CASLRGPYNEQFF.

The V call is TRBV5-4, the J call TRBJ1-2; D may be TRBD1 (6 bases). Germline CDR1 and CDR2: SGHNT and YYREEE (reference sequence). The CDR3 spans 12 residues. The V end lost 4 bases, the J end lost 8 bases, and 12 bases lay between the germline ends. The CDR3 is CASSQQGAGYTF. The CDR3 DNA follows: TGTGCCAGCAGCCAACAGGGAGCAGGCTACACCTTC.

The chain joins TRBV30 to TRBJ1-2, with 8 bases that match TRBD1. J lost 0 bases, V lost 8 bases, and 8 bases had no gene match. The CDR3 extends over 14 amino acids. Germline V lookup: CDR1 GTSNPN, CDR2 SVGIG (reference sequence). CDR3 nucleotides: TGTGCCGGACCGGGACAGGCAGCTAACTATGGCTACACCTTC. Its protein is CAGPGQAANYGYTF.

CDR3 DNA: TGCGCCAGCAGCCAAGATCAGGGGCAGAACACTGAAGCTTTCTTT. Translating gives CASSQDQGQNTEAFF. The chain employs TRBV4-3 and TRBJ1-1; possible D gene TRBD1, 6 bases. In germline, CDR1 is LGHNA, CDR2 YSLEER. Between the trimmed V and J ends, which lost 0 bases and 1 base, there was a span of 9 bases. The CDR3 runs to 15 residues.

This clone came up a few times. This chain connects TRBV5-1 to TRBJ2-5; 11 bases fit TRBD2. V lost 1 base to trimming and J lost 2 bases; unmatched junction nucleotides: 13. This CDR3 contains 19 residues. Germline lookup yields CDR1 SGHRS and CDR2 YFSETQ. CDR3 bases: TGCGCCAGCAGCTTGATGGGTAGCGGGAGGGTGAGAGAACAAGAGACCCAGTACTTC. Translating it yields CASSLMGSGRVREQETQYF.

This chain connects TRBV9 to TRBJ1-3, with a weak D call TRBD1 (6 bases). The germline CDR1 and CDR2 sequences are SGDLS and YYNGEE. There are 16 residues in the CDR3. The V gene lost 6 bases and the J gene lost 0 bases, with 16 bases spanning the gap. The CDR3 here is CASNMDRSHSGNTIYF. DNA for the CDR3: TGTGCCAGCAACATGGACAGATCTCACTCTGGAAACACCATATATTTT. Full variable domain (outside the CDR3, taken from reference TRBV9 and TRBJ1-3): DSGVTQTPKHLITATGQRVTLRCSPRSGDLSVYWYQQSLDQGLQFLIQYYNGEERAKGNILERFSAQQFPDLHSELNLSSLELGDSALYFCASNMDRSHSGNTIYFGEGSWLTVV.

This chain joins TRBV6-5 and TRBJ1-2; 8 bases fit TRBD1. The CDR3 covers 14 residues. Trimming at V came to 8 bases and at J to 1 base, leaving 6 bases not matched to a gene. Germline CDR1 reads MNHEY; CDR2 reads SVGAGI. The CDR3 loop reads CASSGGQVNYGYTF. CDR3 nucleotides: TGTGCCAGCTCAGGGGGACAGGTTAACTATGGCTACACCTTC.

This sequence joins TRBV19 and TRBJ2-1, with 8 bases aligning to TRBD2. With 1 base clipped from V and 4 bases from J, the junction kept 3 bases outside the gene matches. This CDR3 is 15 amino acids long. CDR1 is LNHDA and CDR2 is SQIVND in the germline V gene (reference sequence). CDR3 loop: CASSIGAGDYNEQFF. CDR3 DNA sequence: TGTGCCAGTAGTATAGGAGCGGGGGATTACAATGAGCAGTTCTTC.